The 5 T cell receptor beta chains given below trace back to one sample, sequenced in a study of low-dose radiotherapy and immunotherapy resistance in tumors. cDNA synthesis used a TRAV/TRBV-specific primer set for both chains. TCR amplification used 20 PCR cycles, a constant-region primer and a V-primer adapter. TCRdb re-derived calls from the reads in MiXCR, one entry per CDR3 protein. The table shows approximately 100,000 distinct CDR3 sequences, with around 21% occurring only once. The sample's time point: after trial treatment. Treatment here: LDRT plus nivolumab, ipilimumab, low-dose cyclophosphamide and aspirin (RACIN trial). The source was PBMCs, collected after low-dose radiotherapy plus immunotherapy. These receptors all come from a male donor with prostate cancer.

This clonotype was counted many times. The gene calls are TRBV5-1 and TRBJ1-5, with unresolved D. Germline CDR1 and CDR2: SGHRS and YFSETQ. The germline V and J ends were trimmed by 0 bases and 1 base, with 5 bases remaining between them. This CDR3 comprises 14 residues. The CDR3 loop reads CASSLGSSNQPQHF. The CDR3 DNA follows: TGCGCCAGCAGCTTGGGGTCAAGCAATCAGCCCCAGCATTTT.

The chain is built from TRBV6-8 and TRBJ2-2, with unresolved D. Per the germline V gene, CDR1 is MNHGY and CDR2 is SAAAGT. This CDR3 has 13 amino acids. Trimming took off 0 bases at V and 8 bases at J, with 7 bases between the two ends. The CDR3 DNA is TGTGCCAGCAGTTACTCGCCGACGGGGGAGCTGTTTTTT. It specifies CASSYSPTGELFF.

In its sample, this clonotype was seen many times. V gene TRBV5-1 combines with J gene TRBJ2-7; TRBD1 matches 8 bases. Germline trimming cut 0 bases from V and 5 bases from J; bases unmatched to any gene: 7. The CDR3 runs to 15 residues. Germline V CDR1 and CDR2: SGHRS, YFSETQ. The CDR3 is CASSLGDRGGDEQYF. The DNA of the CDR3 is TGCGCCAGCAGCTTGGGAGACAGGGGCGGGGACGAGCAGTACTTC. Full variable domain (missing parts from reference TRBV5-1 and TRBJ2-7): KAGVTQTPRYLIKTRGQQVTLSCSPISGHRSVSWYQQTPGQGLQFLFEYFSETQRNKGNFPGRFSGRQFSNSRSEMNVSTLELGDSALYLCASSLGDRGGDEQYFGPGTRLTVT.

This chain joins TRBV5-5 and TRBJ2-3; D unresolved. Trimming removed 1 base from V and 0 bases from J, with 12 bases in between. This CDR3 contains 16 residues. The germline CDR1 and CDR2 sequences are SGHKS and YYEKEE (reference sequence). The CDR3 DNA is TGTGCCAGCAGCTTGCAGGCAGGACGTAGCACAGATACGCAGTATTTT. Residues: CASSLQAGRSTDTQYF.

This clonotype was seen repeatedly, ten times or more. The V gene is TRBV12-5, the J gene TRBJ2-2; D unclear. The germline gives CDR1 LGHNT, CDR2 FRNRAP. V was trimmed by 3 bases and J by 0 bases, leaving 8 bases between them. The CDR3 is made up of 15 amino acids. CDR3 protein: CASGFLLPNTGELFF. In DNA, the CDR3 is TGTGCTAGTGGTTTCCTCCTCCCGAACACCGGGGAGCTGTTTTTT.